This TCR beta chain stems from a study of graft-versus-host responses after intestinal transplantation (dated by TCRdb to the early 2020s). Looking at the study overall: The transplants that recipients got were multivisceral, liver-intestinal, or isolated intestinal. After intestinal transplantation, graft-versus-host and host-versus-graft alloreactive T cell clones in the graft, circulation and bone marrow were tracked using bulk TCR-beta CDR3 sequencing. The cohort enrolled about two dozen intestinal transplant recipients, one of whom was a retransplant, and 3 patients without pretransplant specimens were excluded. A peak of at least 4% donor T cells among recipient peripheral blood mononuclear cells was the definition used for donor T cell macrochimerism. Anti-thymocyte globulin induction was given to all recipients, followed by maintenance tacrolimus and steroids for two to four years. Rather than going through the commercial service, samples from a few later patients were sequenced in-house on an Illumina MiSeq and processed with MiXCR. To identify alloreactive clones, pre-transplant mixed lymphocyte reaction products were sequenced and then compared with unstimulated pre-transplant donor and recipient T cells.

A note on this clone: What this receptor recognizes is not known. There are no base qualities to consult, and no much larger clone falls within one base.

The label giving this sample's time point can be read as: cells obtained before transplantation from donor or recipient. CD3+CD4+ and CD3+CD8+ populations were FACS-sorted from unstimulated pre-transplant donor and recipient cells taken from spleen or lymph nodes. On the study overall, not on this receptor specifically: In patients with donor T cell macrochimerism, the allografts had high GvH to HvG T cell clonal ratios. Peak levels of circulating GvH clones were associated with declines in HvG clones early after transplant. GvH clones turned up in recipient bone marrow, with some appearing earlier in ileal mucosa or blood, a pattern consistent with an intestinal mucosal origin. Conclusions were limited by the relatively low number and heterogeneity of intestinal transplant patients.

The library was prepared using the immunoSEQ multiplex PCR assay. For most patients, genomic DNA was isolated with the Qiagen DNeasy Blood and Tissue Kit and sent frozen to Adaptive Biotechnologies for TCR sequencing. For most patients, genomic DNA was subjected to high-throughput TCR-beta CDR3 sequencing by Adaptive Biotechnologies. In the authors' own workflow: TCR sequencing data were retrieved from Adaptive's ImmunoSEQ software for roughly 20 patients, whereas a few other patients were processed with MiXCR and VDJtools. To correct CD4 versus CD8 sorting errors, sequences present in both subsets at a frequency ratio below 5:1 were removed. CDR3 nucleotide sequences shared between donor and recipient were removed because the origin of such sequences could not be assigned. At least 2-fold expansion over unstimulated cells and a minimum CFSE-low frequency of 0.002% (template counts) or 0.001% (read counts) were required for clones to be classified as alloreactive. Clones detected in sequenced pre-transplant spleen, lymph node, or MLR CFSE-low populations of the donor or recipient were defined as mappable. The cumulative frequency of alloreactive clones was calculated as a percentage of all sequences, weighted by copy number. TCRdb re-hosts the immuneACCESS table, in-frame sequences only. Its copies lack some clones; in the studies checked, an unresolved V gene accounts for under half of them, and the cause for the rest is not known. Clone size and V and J calls were adopted from that table, with D and trimming inferred from the DNA. Here the sample has around 130,000 clones; 85% to 95% occur a single time. Of the sample, 0.16% is held by the ten largest clones.

Trimmed from V: 5 bases; trimmed from J: 8 bases; junction bases lacking a gene match: 2. From cysteine to phenylalanine, the CDR3 is 12 amino acids long. Solely the CDR3 DNA is kept, with 36 bases framed from the first base. The germline V gene yields MNHNS for CDR1 and SASEGT for CDR2. This chain is built from TRBV6-1 and TRBJ2-1; 8 nucleotides in the junction match TRBD1. Material: unstimulated CD4+ T cells sorted from spleen or lymph node cells, obtained before intestinal transplant. The source of this sequence is a human donor who received an intestinal transplant. The CDR3 here reads CASSLTGDEQFF. The DNA reads as follows: TGTGCCAGCAGTTTGACAGGGGATGAGCAGTTCTTC.